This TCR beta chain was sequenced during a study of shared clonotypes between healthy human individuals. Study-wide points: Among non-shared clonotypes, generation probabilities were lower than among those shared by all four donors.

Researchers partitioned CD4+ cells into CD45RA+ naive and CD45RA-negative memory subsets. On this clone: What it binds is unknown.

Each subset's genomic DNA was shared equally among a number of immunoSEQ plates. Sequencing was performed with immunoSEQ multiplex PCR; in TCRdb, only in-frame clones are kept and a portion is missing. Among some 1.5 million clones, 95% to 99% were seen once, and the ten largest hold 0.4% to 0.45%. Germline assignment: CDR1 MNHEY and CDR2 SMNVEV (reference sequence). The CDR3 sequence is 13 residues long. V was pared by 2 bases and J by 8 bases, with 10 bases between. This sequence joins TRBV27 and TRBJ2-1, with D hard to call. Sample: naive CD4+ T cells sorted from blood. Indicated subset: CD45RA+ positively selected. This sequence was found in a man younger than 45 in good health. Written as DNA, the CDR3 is TGTGCCAGCAGTTTAGTCGGCGTCCATGAGCAGTTCTTC. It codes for CASSLVGVHEQFF.